Listed here are 15 T cell receptor beta chains from one sample, sequenced in a study of early T cells in non-severe SARS-CoV-2 infection. TCRdb fed the 5' RACE reads into MiXCR, producing one record per CDR3 protein. The repertoire holds 52,000 or so distinct CDR3 sequences, with about 6.1% as singletons. The sample was whole blood, taken at baseline. These receptors were obtained from an adult who was a healthcare worker with PCR-confirmed SARS-CoV-2 infection or an uninfected control (not recorded which).

This clonotype appeared many times. The chain is built from TRBV27 and TRBJ1-2; no definite D call. CDR1 and CDR2 (germline): MNHEY, SMNVEV (reference sequence). Trimming shortened V by 0 bases and J by 2 bases, and 7 bases separated the two germline ends. The length of the CDR3 is 14 residues. CDR3 region: CASSLSGSNYGYTF. The DNA for the CDR3 is TGTGCCAGCAGTTTATCGGGGTCGAACTATGGCTACACCTTC.

The rearrangement links TRBV5-1 to TRBJ2-1; 9 nucleotides agree with TRBD2. This CDR3 has 17 amino acids. Germline V gene lookup returns CDR1 SGHRS and CDR2 YFSETQ. V shed 2 bases, J shed 7 bases, and the junction held 13 bases outside the gene matches. This CDR3 reads CASSFWVAGDPENEQFF. The CDR3 DNA follows: TGCGCCAGCAGCTTCTGGGTAGCGGGGGACCCAGAGAATGAGCAGTTCTTC.

This clonotype was observed at least ten times. V and J are TRBV19 and TRBJ2-6; no clear D gene. Trimming cost V 6 bases and J 0 bases, with 3 bases left between them. CDR3 length: 13 residues. Germline V gene lookup returns CDR1 LNHDA and CDR2 SQIVND (reference sequence). The CDR3 spells CASRVSGANVLTF. The CDR3 DNA reads as TGTGCCAGTAGGGTCTCTGGGGCCAACGTCCTGACTTTC. The variable domain in full, completed from reference TRBV19 and TRBJ2-6, reads DGGITQSPKYLFRKEGQNVTLSCEQNLNHDAMYWYRQDPGQGLRLIYYSQIVNDFQKGDIAEGYSVSREKKESFPLTVTSAQKNPTAFYLCASRVSGANVLTFGAGSRLTVL.

This sequence joins TRBV11-2 and TRBJ2-1; 13 bases are shared with TRBD2. The V segment lost 5 bases and the J segment 8 bases; nucleotides outside the gene matches: 24. The CDR3 consists of 21 residues. The germline V gene encodes CDR1 SGHAT and CDR2 FQNNGV. In nucleotides, the CDR3 is TGTGCCAGCAGCCTAAACACTGCGACTAGCGGGGGGCCTTCTTTACGAGATGAGCAGTTCTTC. This gives the protein CASSLNTATSGGPSLRDEQFF.

This clonotype was picked up a small number of times. The chain carries TRBV5-4 and TRBJ2-7, with D tentatively TRBD1 (6 bases). The CDR3 length is 14 residues. The germline gives CDR1 SGHNT, CDR2 YYREEE (reference sequence). The germline V and J ends were trimmed by 0 bases and 2 bases, with 9 bases remaining between them. The CDR3 bases are TGTGCCAGCAGCTTGGGGGGGCCCCCCTACGAGCAGTACTTC. Translating it yields CASSLGGPPYEQYF.

The J gene is TRBJ2-5, the V gene TRBV3-1; 8 bases align to TRBD2. CDR1 and CDR2 from the germline V gene are LGHDT and YNNKEL (reference sequence). The V segment lost 1 base and the J segment 2 bases; nucleotides outside the gene matches: 0. The CDR3 consists of 14 residues. The DNA of the CDR3 is TGTGCCAGCAGCCAAGTAGCGGGGCAAGAGACCCAGTACTTC. This sequence encodes CASSQVAGQETQYF.

This clonotype has a handful of counts. This rearrangement joins TRBV14 to TRBJ2-3; TRBD2 agrees at 10 bases. Germline-derived CDR1 and CDR2 are SGHDN and FVKESK. This CDR3 spans 19 amino acids. The junction had 9 bases not matched to a gene; V was cut back by 0 bases and J by 0 bases. The CDR3 nucleotides are TGTGCCAGCAGCCAAGATGGGACTAGCGATGACATTAGCACAGATACGCAGTATTTT. It translates to CASSQDGTSDDISTDTQYF.

The table lists this clonotype with many counts. The chain has TRBV12-3 or TRBV12-4 and TRBJ1-6, with TRBD1 as a possible D gene (6 bases). The CDR3 loop spans 16 amino acids. Between the trimmed V and J ends, which lost 6 bases and 5 bases, there was a span of 17 bases. The CDR3 coding sequence is TGTGCCAGCAGACCCGCAGGGCAGGGGCATAATTCACCCCTCCACTTT. Its protein product is CASRPAGQGHNSPLHF.

In its sample, this clonotype was seen a few times. The chain carries TRBV6-6 and TRBJ2-7; 11 bases agree with TRBD1. This CDR3 has 14 amino acids. Germline V gene lookup returns CDR1 MNHNY and CDR2 SVGAGI (reference sequence). Trimming cost V 6 bases and J 6 bases; bases outside gene matches: 7. Written as DNA, the CDR3 is TGTGCCAGCAGGGACAGGGGGCAGGGAGGCGAGCAGTACTTC. This codes for CASRDRGQGGEQYF.

This clonotype was recorded many times. The J gene is TRBJ2-1, the V gene TRBV14; tentative D call: TRBD1 (6 bases). Between the trimmed V and J ends, which lost 4 bases and 4 bases, there was a span of 11 bases. CDR1 is SGHDN, CDR2 FVKESK, per germline. The CDR3 is made up of 14 amino acids. CDR3 amino acids: CASSRDTWYNEQFF. The CDR3 DNA follows: TGTGCCAGCAGCCGGGACACCTGGTACAATGAGCAGTTCTTC.

This clonotype turned up a few times. The CDR3 coding sequence is TGTGCCAGCAGCTTAGGAAGGAGGGAGATAAACACCGGGGAGCTGTTTTTT. Its translation: CASSLGRREINTGELFF. The chain employs TRBV11-2 and TRBJ2-2, with D possibly matching TRBD2 (6 bases). Trimming cost V 1 base and J 2 bases, with 14 bases left between them. The CDR3 is made up of 17 amino acids. Germline V gene sequence: CDR1 SGHAT, CDR2 FQNNGV.

This clonotype was recorded many times. The genes are TRBV20-1 and TRBJ1-1; no definite D call. Deletions cut 2 bases from V and 1 base from J, with 8 bases between. This CDR3 is 13 amino acids long. In germline, CDR1 is DFQATT, CDR2 SNEGSKA (reference sequence). The CDR3 DNA sequence: TGCAGTGCTAGATCCCCGTCGAACACTGAAGCTTTCTTT. It encodes CSARSPSNTEAFF.

This clonotype was detected many times. The rearrangement joins TRBV6-2 or TRBV6-3 to TRBJ1-2, with 8 nucleotides matching TRBD1. The CDR3 is 13 residues long. Germline-derived CDR1 and CDR2 are MNHEY and SVGEGT. V shed 6 bases, J shed 4 bases, and the junction held 4 bases outside the gene matches. Written as DNA, the CDR3 is TGTGCCAGCAGAGGGGACAGGACCTATGGCTACACCTTC. It yields the protein CASRGDRTYGYTF.

This clonotype showed up just a few times. This chain connects TRBV10-3 to TRBJ2-3, with D uncertain. V gave up 8 bases and J gave up 3 bases, with 6 bases separating them. The length of the CDR3 is 11 residues. Germline CDR1 ENHRY, CDR2 SYGVKD. The CDR3 protein is CAIRATDTQYF. DNA for the CDR3: TGTGCCATCCGAGCTACAGATACGCAGTATTTT.

The chain combines TRBV9 with TRBJ2-3, with 8 bases matching TRBD2. With V trimmed by 4 bases and J by 7 bases, 11 bases remained unmatched. The CDR3 consists of 15 residues. CDR1 is SGDLS and CDR2 is YYNGEE in the germline V gene. The chain's CDR3 is CASSFQPGGGNTQYF. The DNA of the CDR3 is TGTGCCAGCAGCTTCCAACCCGGGGGGGGGAATACGCAGTATTTT.